This entry concerns a single T cell receptor beta chain. This sample was taken from a study of blood T cell repertoires in COVID-19. Across the whole study: The United States, Italy and Spain supplied acute and convalescent COVID-19 samples.

Per the original methods: Estimation of nucleated cell counts relied on the amplification of reference gene primers. Generated by immunoSEQ multiplex PCR, the TCRdb table keeps only in-frame clones and is missing some. That table furnishes V, J and clone size, whereas the DNA furnished D and trimming. The sample records a few hundred thousand clones, around four fifths being singletons. The clonotype originates from a woman aged 45-59 years with active or convalescent COVID-19. The sequenced sample was peripheral blood.

CDR3 in DNA: TGCGCCAGCAGCGTCGACAGGGGGAACGAGCAGTTCTTC. It translates to CASSVDRGNEQFF. The rearrangement joins TRBV5-1 to TRBJ2-1; 9 bases are shared with TRBD1. V dropped 4 bases and J dropped 10; count of bases not matched to a gene: 6. This CDR3 has 13 residues. Germline lookup yields CDR1 SGHRS and CDR2 YFSETQ.